This entry lists 27 T cell receptor beta chains sequenced from one sample in a study of T-cell reconstitution after alpha-beta-depleted transplantation in children. Unique molecular identifiers were incorporated into the prepared TCRbeta library. MiXCR, applied by TCRdb to the PCR reads, yields one record per CDR3 protein. The table has 480,000 or so distinct CDR3 sequences, approximately 10% seen once; the top ten hold just over 2%. This sample comprised PBMCs, obtained before TCRalphabeta/CD19-depleted stem cell transplant. The receptors originated from a child under 10 years old with inherited bone marrow failure, due to receive a stem cell transplant.

Only a few counts were recorded for this clonotype. CDR3 sequence: CASSTPKGDTQYF. CDR3 DNA sequence: TGTGCCAGCAGCACCCCCAAGGGAGATACGCAGTATTTT. The rearrangement uses TRBV21-1 and TRBJ2-3; the table's D call, TRBD1, was not checked against the DNA. TRBV21-1 is marked as a pseudogene. The CDR3 length is 13 residues.

This clonotype was observed at least ten times. This chain connects TRBV5-1 to TRBJ1-4, with a possible D match to TRBD1 (6 bases). The V gene's germline CDR1 is SGHRS and CDR2 YFSETQ. Trimming took off 4 bases at V and 7 bases at J, with 23 bases between the two ends. CDR3 size: 17 residues. CDR3 bases: TGCGCCAGCAGCCAAAAGGGACATCCATCAAGTGGTGAAAAACTGTTTTTT. Translating gives CASSQKGHPSSGEKLFF.

On this clonotype itself: It may be a read error: a sequence one base away is much more abundant. The rearrangement links TRBV13 to TRBJ1-1; no reliable D call. Germline-derived CDR1 and CDR2 are PRHDT and FYEKMQ (reference sequence). V lost 7 bases and J lost 11, with 20 bases in between. This CDR3 has 13 residues. CDR3 loop: CASTPRFRLRAFF. The CDR3, as DNA: TGTGCCAGCACCCCACGCTTCAGGCTAAGGGCTTTCTTT.

With respect to this clonotype: With only one base between it and a far larger clone, this is likely a read error. This chain links TRBV7-4 with TRBJ2-7; D is unresolved. From germline, CDR1 is SGHVT and CDR2 SQSDAQ. The CDR3 covers 13 residues. The CDR3 loop reads CASSFRSSYGQYF. DNA for the CDR3: TGTGCCAGCAGCTTCAGGAGTTCCTACGGGCAGTACTTC.

This clonotype came up a few times. The chain carries TRBV20-1 and TRBJ1-1; D may be TRBD1 (5 bases). This CDR3 contains 14 residues. Trimming shortened V by 6 bases and J by 0 bases, and 14 bases separated the two germline ends. Germline V lookup: CDR1 DFQATT, CDR2 SNEGSKA (reference sequence). The CDR3 sequence: CSAGARGLNTEAFF. The CDR3 DNA reads as TGCAGTGCAGGAGCGAGGGGTTTGAACACTGAAGCTTTCTTT.

This clonotype has only one observation. This may be a read error, as it is one base from a much larger clone. The V and J genes are TRBV20-1 and TRBJ2-3; D might be TRBD2 (6 bases). The CDR3 totals 16 residues. The germline gives CDR1 DFQATT, CDR2 SNEGSKA (reference sequence). CDR3 protein: CSAGDRSGSGTDTQYF. DNA of the CDR3: TGCAGTGCTGGAGATCGTTCCGGGAGCGGCACAGATACGCAGTATTTT.

Comments on this clonotype: This could be a read error, since a much larger clone is one nucleotide away. The chain recombines TRBV5-1 with TRBJ2-3; 7 nucleotides line up with TRBD1. The V gene end was trimmed by 1 base and the J gene end by 4 bases; junction bases not matched to a gene: 9. This CDR3 region has 16 residues. Germline V CDR1 and CDR2: SGHRS, YFSETQ. The CDR3 protein is CASSLYAGGLSDTQYF. CDR3 DNA: TGCGCCAGCAGCTTGTATGCAGGGGGTTTGTCAGATACGCAGTATTTT.

This clonotype was recorded at least ten times. The chain joins TRBV7-8 to TRBJ2-5; 8 bases fit TRBD2. From germline, CDR1 is SGHVS and CDR2 FQNEAQ. The CDR3 consists of 14 residues. J lost 3 bases, V lost 3 bases, and 3 bases had no gene match. CDR3 amino acids: CASSFEREKETQYF. CDR3 DNA sequence: TGTGCCAGCAGCTTCGAGCGGGAGAAAGAGACCCAGTACTTC.

This clonotype has a count of ten or more. The gene calls are TRBV4-3 and TRBJ2-7; D uncertain. The V gene's germline CDR1 is LGHNA and CDR2 YSLEER. V lost 0 bases, J lost 3 bases, and 6 bases lay in between. The CDR3 contains 13 residues. CDR3 sequence (DNA): TGCGCCAGCAGCCAAGATTTGTTCTACGAGCAGTACTTC. It yields the protein CASSQDLFYEQYF.

The table lists this clonotype with many counts. CDR3 nucleotide sequence: TGCGCCAGCAGCCAAAGAATGGGGGGCACAGATACGCAGTATTTT. Protein: CASSQRMGGTDTQYF. This chain uses TRBV4-3 with TRBJ2-3; tentatively, D is TRBD1 or TRBD2 (5 bases each). The CDR3 totals 15 residues. With 2 bases removed from V and 1 base from J, the gap between germline ends came to 10 bases. The V gene's germline CDR1 is LGHNA and CDR2 YSLEER.

A word on this clonotype: This sequence may be a read error, since a much larger clone differs from it by one base. This chain joins TRBV28 and TRBJ1-1; possibly TRBD1 for D (6 bases). V was clipped by 2 bases and J by 11 bases, with 15 bases between them. The CDR3 spans 13 residues. Germline-derived CDR1 and CDR2 are MDHEN and SYDVKM. The CDR3 protein is CASSLGQGSFAFF. CDR3 sequence (DNA): TGTGCCAGCAGTTTAGGCCAGGGGTCCTTCGCTTTCTTT.

Notes on this clonotype: This may be a read error: a much more frequent sequence differs by one nucleotide. The genes are TRBV12-3 or TRBV12-4 and TRBJ2-3; D remains ambiguous. The CDR3 sequence is 12 residues long. CDR3 DNA: TGTGCCACCCGATACGGCACAGATACGGAGTATTTT. Its translation is CATRYGTDTEYF.

Notes on this clonotype: A read error is possible here, since a much larger clone lies one base away. The rearrangement joins TRBV12-3 or TRBV12-4 to TRBJ2-2, with TRBD2 matching 7 bases. The CDR3 runs to 16 residues. J was trimmed by 2 bases and V by 4 bases; bases with no gene match: 7. The DNA for the CDR3 is TGTGCCAGCAGTTCCGCCTGGGACTACAACACCGGGGAGCTGTTTTTT. Protein: CASSSAWDYNTGELFF.

The rearrangement links TRBV23-1 to TRBJ1-5, with 7 nucleotides matching TRBD1. TRBV23-1 is marked as an open reading frame, function uncertain. This CDR3 is 16 amino acids long. The V and J ends lost 0 bases and 6 bases, in that order; junction bases with no gene match: 8. The DNA of the CDR3 is TGCGCCAGCAGTCAATCTTCCAGGGGGGTGGGTCAGCCCCAGCATTTT. Its protein product is CASSQSSRGVGQPQHF.

The table lists this clonotype with many counts. Sequence at one end of the junction differs from germline and may be a read error. CDR3 sequence: CASSLDRQETQYF. DNA of the CDR3: TGTGCTAGCAGCTTAGACAGGCAAGAGACCCAGTACTTC. This chain uses TRBV7-7 with TRBJ2-5, with a weak D call TRBD1 (6 bases). The CDR3 totals 13 residues. Germline lookup yields CDR1 SSHAT and CDR2 FNYEAQ (reference sequence).

This clonotype showed up just a few times. V gene TRBV9 combines with J gene TRBJ2-5, with D perhaps matching TRBD1 (6 bases). Trimming pared 3 bases from V and 1 base from J, leaving 22 bases between. Germline CDR1 reads SGDLS; CDR2 reads YYNGEE. CDR3 length: 18 residues. The CDR3 DNA sequence: TGTGCCAGCAGCGGGGGCCCTGGGACAAAGGAACCCCAAGAGACCCAGTACTTC. Translating it yields CASSGGPGTKEPQETQYF.

This clonotype was seen repeatedly, ten times or more. The rearrangement uses TRBV28 and TRBJ2-5; maybe TRBD2 (6 bases). Germline V gene sequence: CDR1 MDHEN, CDR2 SYDVKM. Trimming stripped 2 bases from V and 0 bases from J, with 13 bases between. There are 16 residues in the CDR3. The CDR3 nucleotides read TGTGCCAGCAGTTTAGCGGTAGCGGAAAACCAAGAGACCCAGTACTTC. Residues: CASSLAVAENQETQYF.

This clonotype appeared many times. This chain connects TRBV9 to TRBJ1-1; D gene ambiguous. CDR1 and CDR2 (germline): SGDLS, YYNGEE. This CDR3 has 16 amino acids. V gave up 3 bases and J gave up 3 bases, with 18 bases separating them. The CDR3 DNA reads TGTGCCAGCAGCGCGAACGGCGCTAGCTTGGACACTGAAGCTTTCTTT. Its translation: CASSANGASLDTEAFF.

This clonotype was seen repeatedly, ten times or more. The chain is built from TRBV20-1 and TRBJ2-1; TRBD2 matches 8 bases. The CDR3 loop spans 15 amino acids. The V segment lost 4 bases and the J segment 4 bases; nucleotides outside the gene matches: 9. The germline V gene has CDR1 DFQATT and CDR2 SNEGSKA (reference sequence). DNA for the CDR3: TGCAGTGCTAATGTCTACGGGACTAGGTACAATGAGCAGTTCTTC. This sequence encodes CSANVYGTRYNEQFF.

The rearrangement links TRBV20-1 to TRBJ2-2, with TRBD1 as a possible D gene (5 bases). CDR1 is DFQATT and CDR2 is SNEGSKA in the germline V gene (reference sequence). This CDR3 has 15 residues. V lost 0 bases and J 1 base, leaving 9 bases between the germline ends. As DNA, the CDR3 is TGCAGTGCTAGAGACAGGGTCGTGAACACCGGGGAGCTGTTTTTT. It is translated as CSARDRVVNTGELFF.

Comment on this clonotype: A much larger clone differs by one base, so this may be a read error. V gene TRBV20-1 combines with J gene TRBJ1-5; D is undetermined. Germline V gene sequence: CDR1 DFQATT, CDR2 SNEGSKA (reference sequence). The CDR3 runs to 12 residues. CDR3 residues: CRARVDNQPQHF. The CDR3 DNA reads as TGCAGAGCTAGAGTTGATAATCAGCCCCAGCATTTT.

The V and J genes are TRBV27 and TRBJ2-5, with D maybe TRBD2 (5 bases). Trimming took off 3 bases at V and 3 bases at J, with 14 bases between the two ends. CDR3 length equals 15 residues. CDR1 is MNHEY and CDR2 is SMNVEV in the germline V gene (reference sequence). CDR3: CASSFIEGRKETQYF. CDR3 DNA: TGTGCCAGCAGTTTCATTGAGGGCAGGAAAGAGACCCAGTACTTC.

This clonotype was detected many times. The chain recombines TRBV18 with TRBJ2-1, with D unclear. With 2 bases removed from V and 8 bases from J, the gap between germline ends came to 13 bases. Germline V gene lookup returns CDR1 KGHSH and CDR2 LQKENI. CDR3 length equals 14 residues. CDR3 loop: CASSPFGPVDEQFF. The CDR3 nucleotides are TGTGCCAGCTCACCATTTGGACCGGTGGATGAGCAGTTCTTC.

This rearrangement joins TRBV5-4 to TRBJ2-5, with 8 bases fitting TRBD1. There are 17 residues in the CDR3. V lost 0 bases, J lost 1 base, and 8 bases stayed unmatched. CDR1 and CDR2 (germline): SGHNT, YYREEE (reference sequence). In nucleotides, the CDR3 is TGTGCCAGCAGCTTGGGGATGACAGGGGAGCTCCAAGAGACCCAGTACTTC. Its protein is CASSLGMTGELQETQYF.

This clonotype was observed at least ten times. The rearrangement links TRBV9 to TRBJ2-1; the D gene is possibly TRBD1 (6 bases). The length of the CDR3 is 12 residues. The ends were cut back, 1 base at V and 7 bases at J, with 6 bases in the middle. The germline V gene has CDR1 SGDLS and CDR2 YYNGEE. The CDR3 reads CASSVTGNEQFF. The CDR3 nucleotides read TGTGCCAGCAGCGTAACAGGGAATGAGCAGTTCTTC. The full variable domain, rest sourced from reference TRBV9 and TRBJ2-1, is DSGVTQTPKHLITATGQRVTLRCSPRSGDLSVYWYQQSLDQGLQFLIQYYNGEERAKGNILERFSAQQFPDLHSELNLSSLELGDSALYFCASSVTGNEQFFGPGTRLTVL.

This clonotype occurred a few times. The chain joins TRBV19 to TRBJ2-6; 9 bases fit TRBD2. V lost 5 bases to trimming and J lost 9 bases; unmatched junction nucleotides: 8. The V gene's germline CDR1 is LNHDA and CDR2 SQIVND (reference sequence). The CDR3 totals 15 residues. CDR3 sequence: CASSWAGGSHNVLTF. In DNA form, the CDR3 reads TGTGCCAGTAGTTGGGCGGGAGGGTCCCACAACGTCCTGACTTTC.

The V gene is TRBV4-3, the J gene TRBJ2-1; D might be TRBD1 or TRBD2, each matching 5 bases. This CDR3 has 14 residues. With 0 bases removed from V and 6 bases from J, the gap between germline ends came to 9 bases. Germline lookup yields CDR1 LGHNA and CDR2 YSLEER. The CDR3 DNA reads TGCGCCAGCAGCCAAGATTTGAGGGGCAATGAGCAGTTCTTC. Protein product: CASSQDLRGNEQFF.